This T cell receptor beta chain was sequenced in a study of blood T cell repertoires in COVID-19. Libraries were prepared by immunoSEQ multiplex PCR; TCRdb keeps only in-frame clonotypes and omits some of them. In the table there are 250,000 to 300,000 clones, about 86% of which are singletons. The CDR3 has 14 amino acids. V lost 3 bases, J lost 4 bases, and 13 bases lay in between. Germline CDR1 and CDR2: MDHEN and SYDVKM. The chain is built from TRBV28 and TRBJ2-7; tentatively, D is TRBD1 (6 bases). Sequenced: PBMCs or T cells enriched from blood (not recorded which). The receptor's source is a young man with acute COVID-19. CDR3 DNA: TGTGCCAGCAGTTTCACCGGGACACCGTACGAGCAGTACGTC. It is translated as CASSFTGTPYEQYV.